One and the same sample provided the 29 T cell receptor beta chains below, sequenced in a study of blood T cell repertoires in COVID-19. Profiling relied on immunoSEQ multiplex PCR, and the TCRdb table lists in-frame clones only, not all of them. The sample includes about 130,000 clones, 65% to 85% of them seen just once. Source material: peripheral blood. The receptors come from a man aged 25-45 years with COVID-19, enrolled during active disease.

CDR3 amino acids: CASSLGTGGETQYF. CDR3 nucleotides: TGTGCCAGCAGCTTAGGAACAGGGGGAGAGACCCAGTACTTC. The V call is TRBV7-9, the J call TRBJ2-5, with 8 positions matching TRBD1. The CDR3 loop spans 14 amino acids. V gave up 1 base and J gave up 4 bases; unmatched junction bases: 2. The germline CDR1 and CDR2 sequences are SEHNR and FQNEAQ (reference sequence). Based on the CDR3 plus reference TRBV7-9 and TRBJ2-5, the full variable domain is DTGVSQNPRHKITKRGQNVTFRCDPISEHNRLYWYRQTLGQGPEFLTYFQNEAQLEKSRLLSDRFSAERPKGSFSTLEIQRTEQGDSAMYLCASSLGTGGETQYFGPGTRLLVL.

As concerns this clone: The sample contains more than one DNA sequence encoding this CDR3. V and J are TRBV18 and TRBJ2-3; 12 bases are a match to TRBD2. From germline, CDR1 is KGHSH and CDR2 LQKENI. Germline trimming cut 6 bases from V and 4 bases from J; bases unmatched to any gene: 5. CDR3 length: 15 amino acids. Written as DNA, the CDR3 is TGTGCCAGCTCCCCGGGACTAGCGGGCGCAGATACGCAGTATTTT. It yields the protein CASSPGLAGADTQYF.

The CDR3 nucleotides read TGTGCCAGCAGCTCAACGGGAAGCGGGAGGTTCGTGGTCGATGAGCAGTTCTTC. This translates into CASSSTGSGRFVVDEQFF. V is TRBV7-9 and J is TRBJ2-1, with 9 bases fitting TRBD2. The CDR3 extends over 18 amino acids. CDR1 is SEHNR and CDR2 is FQNEAQ in the germline V gene (reference sequence). J gave up 8 bases and V 4 bases, and 18 bases lay outside the gene matches.

The chain links TRBV29-1 to TRBJ2-7; possible D gene TRBD2, 5 bases. The germline V gene has CDR1 SQVTM and CDR2 ANQGSEA. The ends were cut back, 5 bases at V and 0 bases at J, with 8 bases in the middle. The CDR3 has 12 residues. The CDR3 is CSVTGISYEQYF. The CDR3 bases are TGCAGCGTTACGGGAATCTCCTACGAGCAGTACTTC.

This clone has more than one count but fewer than ten. V and J are TRBV11-3 and TRBJ2-1; 10 bases map to TRBD2. The CDR3 consists of 15 residues. Germline loops: CDR1 SGHNT, CDR2 YENEEA. V was clipped by 5 bases and J by 4 bases; unmatched bases: 5. The CDR3, as DNA: TGTGCCAGCAGCACCGTAGCGGGGGGTTACAATGAGCAGTTCTTC. Protein product: CASSTVAGGYNEQFF.

The J gene is TRBJ1-2, the V gene TRBV2; TRBD1 matches 9 bases. Germline V gene lookup returns CDR1 SNHLY and CDR2 FYNNEI. The CDR3 runs to 13 residues. The junction had 5 bases not matched to a gene; V was cut back by 6 bases and J by 6 bases. CDR3 coding DNA: TGTGCCAGCAGCCTCCGACAGGGGGATGGCTACACCTTC. Amino acids: CASSLRQGDGYTF.

This chain joins TRBV10-3 and TRBJ2-7; 7 nucleotides align to TRBD2. The CDR3 has 12 amino acids. V lost 4 bases and J lost 4; bases outside the gene matches: 1. Germline V lookup: CDR1 ENHRY, CDR2 SYGVKD. The CDR3 sequence: CAISGEGYEQYF. The CDR3 DNA sequence: TGTGCCATCAGTGGGGAGGGATACGAGCAGTACTTC.

The chain joins TRBV29-1 to TRBJ2-3; TRBD1 matches at 7 bases. CDR1 and CDR2 (germline): SQVTM, ANQGSEA. The V and J ends lost 1 base and 2 bases, in that order; junction bases with no gene match: 12. The CDR3 has 17 residues. CDR3 residues: CSVEVPLGGQLTDTQYF. The CDR3 DNA reads as TGCAGCGTTGAAGTTCCCTTAGGGGGCCAACTCACAGATACGCAGTATTTT.

This clone was seen just once. The chain carries TRBV2 and TRBJ2-1; 10 nucleotides match TRBD1. The CDR3 contains 15 residues. Germline lookup yields CDR1 SNHLY and CDR2 FYNNEI. V dropped 3 bases and J dropped 9; count of bases not matched to a gene: 8. The CDR3 nucleotides read TGTGCCAGCAGTGACAATAGGGACAGGGGCTTTGAGCAGTTCTTC. It translates to CASSDNRDRGFEQFF.

This clone was seen a handful of times. The CDR3 reads CASSPRRGYHEQYF. In nucleotides, the CDR3 is TGTGCCAGCAGTCCCCGTCGGGGTTACCACGAGCAGTACTTC. The genes are TRBV27 and TRBJ2-7; D is perhaps TRBD2 (5 bases). V gave up 5 bases and J gave up 5 bases, with 16 bases separating them. The CDR3 length is 14 residues. The germline CDR1 and CDR2 sequences are MNHEY and SMNVEV (reference sequence).

Note on this clone: The junction shows a germline mismatch at one end, possibly a read error. The chain is built from TRBV19 and TRBJ2-7; 10 bases line up with TRBD2. Germline CDR1 reads LNHDA; CDR2 reads SQIVND (reference sequence). The CDR3 is 15 residues long. The CDR3 nucleotides read TGTGCCAGTAGTTCCATAGCGGGAGGCTCCTACGAGCAGCACTTC. This translates into CASSSIAGGSYEQHF.

This chain links TRBV28 with TRBJ1-6, with D uncertain. V was cut by 4 bases and J by 7 bases, with 14 bases left in between. Germline V gene data show CDR1 as MDHEN and CDR2 as SYDVKM. The CDR3 spans 15 residues. The CDR3 protein is CASSSREGWNSPLHF. The DNA for the CDR3 is TGTGCCAGCAGTTCCCGGGAAGGGTGGAATTCACCCCTCCACTTT.

The chain couples TRBV12-3 or TRBV12-4 to TRBJ2-6, with D perhaps TRBD1 (6 bases). V lost 4 bases to trimming and J lost 12 bases, with 10 bases between them. The CDR3 is 12 amino acids. The CDR3 DNA reads TGTGCCAGCAGTTGGGACACTGGCGTCCTGACTTTC. It specifies CASSWDTGVLTF.

The chain combines TRBV4-1 with TRBJ2-3, with TRBD2 as a possible D gene (6 bases). Germline loops: CDR1 MGHRA, CDR2 YSYEKL. The CDR3 sequence is 17 residues long. Trimming removed 0 bases at V and 6 bases at J, with 19 bases between. CDR3 amino acids: CASSQEGTVQAGDTQYF. The CDR3, as DNA: TGCGCCAGCAGCCAAGAAGGGACTGTTCAAGCGGGTGATACGCAGTATTTT.

J is TRBJ2-5 and V is TRBV12-5, with D tentatively TRBD1 (6 bases). From germline, CDR1 is LGHNT and CDR2 FRNRAP. Trimming cost V 0 bases and J 3 bases, with 11 bases left between them. This CDR3 has 15 amino acids. CDR3 in amino acids: CASGLVEYREETQYF. In DNA form, the CDR3 reads TGTGCTAGTGGTTTGGTAGAGTACAGGGAAGAGACCCAGTACTTC.

This sequence joins TRBV7-3 and TRBJ1-6; D might be TRBD1 (5 bases). V was cut by 2 bases and J by 8 bases, with 10 bases left in between. The germline V gene encodes CDR1 SGHTA and CDR2 FQGTGA. CDR3 size: 14 residues. CDR3 in amino acids: CASSLWGMDSPLHF. CDR3 sequence (DNA): TGTGCCAGCAGCTTATGGGGCATGGATTCACCCCTCCACTTT. Variable domain in full (rest from reference TRBV7-3 and TRBJ1-6): GAGVSQTPSNKVTEKGKYVELRCDPISGHTALYWYRQSLGQGPEFLIYFQGTGAADDSGLPNDRFFAVRPEGSVSTLKIQRTERGDSAVYLCASSLWGMDSPLHFGNGTRLTVT.

The DNA for the CDR3 is TGCGCCAGCAGCCGTGACCCGGGACAGGGGGCAGATACGCAGTATTTT. Translated: CASSRDPGQGADTQYF. The chain combines TRBV4-3 with TRBJ2-3, with TRBD1 matching 11 bases. This CDR3 region has 16 residues. Germline lookup yields CDR1 LGHNA and CDR2 YSLEER. J gave up 4 bases and V 4 bases, and 7 bases lay outside the gene matches.

The chain employs TRBV11-3 and TRBJ1-5; no definite D call. Germline CDR1 reads SGHNT; CDR2 reads YENEEA. Trimming pared 0 bases from V and 0 bases from J, leaving 6 bases between. This CDR3 comprises 15 residues. The CDR3 protein is CASSLDGYSNQPQHF. CDR3 bases: TGTGCCAGCAGCTTAGACGGGTATAGCAATCAGCCCCAGCATTTT.

This clone was observed a few times. Here the CDR3 DNA reads TGTGCCAGCAGCCAAGGGGACACCTACAATGAGCAGTTCTTC. Its translation: CASSQGDTYNEQFF. The V and J genes are TRBV3-1 (or the pseudogene TRBV3-2) and TRBJ2-1; weak D call: TRBD1 (6 bases). The CDR3 loop spans 14 amino acids. The V end lost 1 base, the J end lost 2 bases, and 6 bases lay between the germline ends. Germline values: CDR1 LGHDT, CDR2 YNNKEL (reference sequence).

The chain joins TRBV5-6 to TRBJ2-3; D may be TRBD2 (6 bases). This CDR3 comprises 16 residues. Germline V CDR1 and CDR2: SGHDT, YYEEEE. V lost 0 bases and J lost 1, with 12 bases in between. The chain's CDR3 is CASSLGMGGRTDTQYF. CDR3 DNA sequence: TGTGCCAGCAGCTTGGGGATGGGGGGTCGCACAGATACGCAGTATTTT.

There are a few counts of this clone. This chain joins TRBV7-8 and TRBJ1-1; perhaps TRBD1 as D (6 bases). V was clipped by 4 bases and J by 1 base, with 16 bases between them. The length of the CDR3 is 16 residues. Germline V gene sequence: CDR1 SGHVS, CDR2 FQNEAQ. For the CDR3, the DNA is TGTGCCAGCAGCTACCGCCGGGGGGGCGCGAACACTGAAGCTTTCTTT. This sequence encodes CASSYRRGGANTEAFF.

The chain joins TRBV10-3 to TRBJ1-4; 8 nucleotides agree with TRBD1. CDR1 is ENHRY, CDR2 SYGVKD, per germline. This CDR3 spans 14 amino acids. Trimming took 2 bases from V and 6 from J; bases not matched to a gene: 2. In nucleotides, the CDR3 is TGTGCCATCAGTGAGGGACAGGGTTATGAAAAACTGTTTTTT. Its translation is CAISEGQGYEKLFF.

The chain has TRBV28 and TRBJ2-5; TRBD1 agrees at 8 bases. CDR1 is MDHEN, CDR2 SYDVKM, per germline. V lost 1 base to trimming and J lost 4 bases; unmatched junction nucleotides: 5. The CDR3 length is 15 residues. The chain's CDR3 is CASSLSQGAGETQYF. For the CDR3, the DNA is TGTGCCAGCAGTTTATCCCAGGGGGCAGGAGAGACCCAGTACTTC.

This chain uses TRBV28 with TRBJ1-5; D is undetermined. CDR3 length equals 13 residues. CDR1 is MDHEN and CDR2 is SYDVKM in the germline V gene. The V gene lost 8 bases and the J gene lost 0 bases, with 8 bases spanning the gap. CDR3 nucleotide sequence: TGTGCCAGCCAACCAGATAGCAATCAGCCCCAGCATTTT. This encodes CASQPDSNQPQHF.

The sample holds a few counts of this clone. The V and J genes are TRBV5-1 and TRBJ1-2; 9 nucleotides match TRBD1. The CDR3 sequence is 16 residues long. The junction had 9 bases not matched to a gene; V was cut back by 0 bases and J by 6 bases. Germline V lookup: CDR1 SGHRS, CDR2 YFSETQ. The CDR3 protein is CASSLEGDRESNGYTF. The CDR3 DNA follows: TGCGCCAGCAGCTTGGAAGGGGACAGGGAAAGTAATGGCTACACCTTC.

The chain joins TRBV5-6 to TRBJ1-2; the match to TRBD1 covers 9 bases. The CDR3 contains 16 residues. The V segment lost 0 bases and the J segment 5 bases; nucleotides outside the gene matches: 8. Germline CDR1 SGHDT, CDR2 YYEEEE. The CDR3 DNA follows: TGTGCCAGCAGCTTGGGGCGAACAGGGGGCGCTTATGGCTACACCTTC. It translates to CASSLGRTGGAYGYTF. The full variable domain, in which reference TRBV5-6 and TRBJ1-2 provide the parts outside the CDR3, is DAGVTQSPTHLIKTRGQQVTLRCSPKSGHDTVSWYQQALGQGPQFIFQYYEEEERQRGNFPDRFSGHQFPNYSSELNVNALLLGDSALYLCASSLGRTGGAYGYTFGSGTRLTVV.

The chain carries TRBV6-2 or TRBV6-3 and TRBJ1-5; D is unresolved. Trimming cost V 0 bases and J 5 bases, with 5 bases left between them. In germline, CDR1 is MNHEY, CDR2 SVGEGT. This CDR3 is 13 amino acids long. In DNA form, the CDR3 reads TGTGCCAGCAGTTACTCCAGATATCAGCCCCAGCATTTT. It yields the protein CASSYSRYQPQHF.

The V call is TRBV7-6, the J call TRBJ2-1; 7 bases fit TRBD2. Germline CDR1 reads SGHVS; CDR2 reads FNYEAQ. The CDR3 has 17 residues. J lost 3 bases, V lost 7 bases, and 15 bases had no gene match. CDR3 sequence: CASTIGRRLASYNEQFF. CDR3 sequence (DNA): TGTGCCAGCACCATTGGGAGAAGACTAGCCAGCTACAATGAGCAGTTCTTC. Using reference TRBV7-6 and TRBJ2-1 for the parts outside the CDR3, the full variable domain is GAGVSQSPRYKVTKRGQDVALRCDPISGHVSLYWYRQALGQGPEFLTYFNYEAQQDKSGLPNDRFSAERPEGSISTLTIQRTEQRDSAMYRCASTIGRRLASYNEQFFGPGTRLTVL.

The genes are TRBV7-3 and TRBJ2-2; D is perhaps TRBD1 (6 bases). The CDR3 consists of 16 residues. Trimming removed 5 bases at V and 0 bases at J, with 13 bases between. CDR1 is SGHTA and CDR2 is FQGTGA in the germline V gene. Written as DNA, the CDR3 is TGTGCCAGCAGCGTACAGGGTACGTCGAACACCGGGGAGCTGTTTTTT. It specifies CASSVQGTSNTGELFF.